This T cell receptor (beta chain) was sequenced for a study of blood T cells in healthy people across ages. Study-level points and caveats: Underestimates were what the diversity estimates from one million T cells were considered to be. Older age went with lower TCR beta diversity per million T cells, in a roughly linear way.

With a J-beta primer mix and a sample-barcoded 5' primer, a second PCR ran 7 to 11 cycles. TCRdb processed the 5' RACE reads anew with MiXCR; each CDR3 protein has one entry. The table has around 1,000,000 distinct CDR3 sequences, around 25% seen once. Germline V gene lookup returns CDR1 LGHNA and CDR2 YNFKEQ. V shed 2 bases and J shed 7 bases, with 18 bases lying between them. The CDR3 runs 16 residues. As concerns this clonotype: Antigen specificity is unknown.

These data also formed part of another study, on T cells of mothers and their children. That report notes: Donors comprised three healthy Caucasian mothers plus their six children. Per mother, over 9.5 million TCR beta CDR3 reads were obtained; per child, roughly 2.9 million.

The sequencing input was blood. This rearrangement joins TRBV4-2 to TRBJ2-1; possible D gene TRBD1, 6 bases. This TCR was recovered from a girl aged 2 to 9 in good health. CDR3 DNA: TGTGCCAGCAGCCAAACCACAGGGATCCCAGGGAATGAGCAGTTCTTC. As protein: CASSQTTGIPGNEQFF.